These 27 T cell receptor beta chains were all obtained from the same sample, sequenced in a study of blood T cell repertoires in COVID-19. Using immunoSEQ multiplex PCR, the repertoire was profiled, and TCRdb retains in-frame clones only, with some absent. The sample records some 150,000 clones, roughly 86% being singletons. The sample consisted of peripheral blood. The receptors come from an older woman who had recovered from COVID-19.

This chain links TRBV6-1 with TRBJ1-5; perhaps TRBD1 as D (5 bases). Germline CDR1 MNHNS, CDR2 SASEGT. Trimming pared 4 bases from V and 0 bases from J, leaving 13 bases between. The CDR3 has 16 amino acids. The CDR3 sequence is CASSAGGSYSNQPQHF. The CDR3, as DNA: TGTGCCAGCAGTGCGGGGGGGAGTTATAGCAATCAGCCCCAGCATTTT.

The rearrangement joins TRBV30 to TRBJ2-1, with 13 bases matching TRBD2. CDR1 and CDR2 from the germline V gene are GTSNPN and SVGIG (reference sequence). V lost 3 bases and J lost 8; bases outside the gene matches: 4. This CDR3 has 14 amino acids. The CDR3 bases are TGTGCCTGGAGCCGACTAGCGGGGGGCTATGAGCAGTTCTTC. It codes for CAWSRLAGGYEQFF.

This clone has more than one count but fewer than ten. The chain joins TRBV5-1 to TRBJ1-2; D possibly corresponds to TRBD1 (5 bases). CDR1 and CDR2 from the germline V gene are SGHRS and YFSETQ. This CDR3 contains 14 residues. V gave up 1 base and J gave up 6 bases, with 13 bases separating them. The CDR3 sequence is CASSLQGSDDGYTF. As DNA, the CDR3 is TGCGCCAGCAGCTTGCAGGGCAGCGATGATGGCTACACCTTC.

The chain is built from TRBV21-1 and TRBJ2-3; the tabulated D call, TRBD1, remains unverified against the DNA. TRBV21-1 is a recognized pseudogene. This CDR3 spans 17 amino acids. The CDR3 is CASSKPRVGQDTDTQYF. CDR3 bases: TGTGCCAGCAGCAAACCTAGGGTGGGACAGGACACAGATACGCAGTATTTT.

CDR3 DNA sequence: TGTGCCAGCACCGAGACAGATTCCTACGAGCAGTACTTC. Amino acid sequence: CASTETDSYEQYF. The V gene is TRBV28, the J gene TRBJ2-7, with D possibly being TRBD1 (5 bases). The CDR3 loop spans 13 amino acids. The V gene's germline CDR1 is MDHEN and CDR2 SYDVKM. Trimming removed 7 bases at V and 1 base at J, with 11 bases between.

A single count supports this clone. This rearrangement joins TRBV5-6 to TRBJ1-5, with D possibly TRBD1 on 5 matching bases. The CDR3 sequence is 13 residues long. From germline, CDR1 is SGHDT and CDR2 YYEEEE. The V end was cut by 0 bases, the J end by 9 bases, with 10 bases between. This CDR3 reads CASSLEGKRPQHF. DNA of the CDR3: TGTGCCAGCAGCTTGGAGGGGAAACGGCCCCAGCATTTT.

Here the CDR3 DNA reads TGTGCCATTGGGGAAACCTGGGGCCAGACTCTTTATGGCTACACCTTC. It encodes CAIGETWGQTLYGYTF. The V and J genes are TRBV10-3 and TRBJ1-2; D may be TRBD1 (5 bases). The CDR3 has 16 amino acids. The germline V gene encodes CDR1 ENHRY and CDR2 SYGVKD. Trimming shortened V by 9 bases and J by 5 bases, and 25 bases separated the two germline ends.

The gene calls are TRBV7-3 and TRBJ2-5; tentatively, D is TRBD2 (5 bases). Trimming stripped 5 bases from V and 5 bases from J, with 9 bases between. Germline loops: CDR1 SGHTA, CDR2 FQGTGA. The CDR3 spans 12 residues. Here the CDR3 reads CASSPTGETQYF. CDR3 DNA sequence: TGTGCCAGCAGCCCTACGGGGGAGACCCAGTACTTC.

This chain uses TRBV4-1 with TRBJ1-2, with 9 bases fitting TRBD1. CDR1 MGHRA and CDR2 YSYEKL come from the germline V gene. The CDR3 covers 16 residues. V trimming: 1 base; J trimming: 8 bases; junction bases outside the gene matches: 11. The DNA of the CDR3 is TGCGCCAGCAGCCAAGGCCCCCCGGGACAGGGATACGGCTACACCTTC. Amino acid sequence: CASSQGPPGQGYGYTF.

The gene calls are TRBV11-3 and TRBJ2-5; 7 nucleotides match TRBD1. The length of the CDR3 is 15 residues. Germline CDR1 reads SGHNT; CDR2 reads YENEEA. Trimming at V came to 2 bases and at J to 3 bases, leaving 6 bases not matched to a gene. CDR3 residues: CASSLNRGREETQYF. Written as DNA, the CDR3 is TGTGCCAGCAGCTTAAACAGGGGAAGGGAAGAGACCCAGTACTTC.

The chain recombines TRBV3-1 (or the pseudogene TRBV3-2) with TRBJ2-7, with a tentative D call TRBD2 (6 bases). The CDR3 has 17 amino acids. CDR1 is LGHDT, CDR2 YNNKEL, per germline (reference sequence). V gave up 2 bases and J gave up 7 bases, with 24 bases separating them. The DNA of the CDR3 is TGTGCCAGCAGCCAAAACGGGGCGGGACTCCAGATCGAGGAGCAGTACTTC. This encodes CASSQNGAGLQIEEQYF.

CDR3 coding DNA: TGTGCCAGCAGCACCGGGACAGGGGAAATAGGGTATGGCTACACCTTC. Protein product: CASSTGTGEIGYGYTF. This chain uses TRBV9 with TRBJ1-2, with 10 bases that match TRBD1. Germline CDR1 is SGDLS and CDR2 is YYNGEE. J was trimmed by 5 bases and V by 4 bases; bases with no gene match: 11. The CDR3 sequence is 16 residues long.

V usage is TRBV5-1 and J usage is TRBJ1-1; a weak D match, TRBD1 (5 bases). This CDR3 has 16 amino acids. Germline V gene lookup returns CDR1 SGHRS and CDR2 YFSETQ. V was clipped by 5 bases and J by 1 base, with 18 bases between them. The chain's CDR3 is CASSQTGGWRNTEAFF. CDR3 DNA: TGCGCCAGCAGTCAAACCGGGGGTTGGAGGAACACTGAAGCTTTCTTT.

The J gene is TRBJ2-2, the V gene TRBV9; 16 bases line up with TRBD2. Per the germline V gene, CDR1 is SGDLS and CDR2 is YYNGEE. The J segment lost 6 bases and the V segment lost 6 bases, leaving 2 bases of the junction unmatched. This CDR3 contains 15 residues. Written as DNA, the CDR3 is TGTGCCAGCACCGGGACTAGCGGGGGGGCCGGGGAGCTGTTTTTT. It specifies CASTGTSGGAGELFF.

CDR3 nucleotide sequence: TGTGCCTGGACTTGGACAGGGAACACTGAAGCTTTCTTT. Its protein is CAWTWTGNTEAFF. The chain links TRBV30 to TRBJ1-1; 7 bases map to TRBD1. The germline CDR1 and CDR2 sequences are GTSNPN and SVGIG (reference sequence). The ends lost 4 bases at V and 1 base at J; junction bases unmatched: 3. This CDR3 spans 13 amino acids.

The rearrangement joins TRBV2 to TRBJ2-2, with D tentatively TRBD2 (6 bases). Trimming pared 6 bases from V and 6 bases from J, leaving 8 bases between. The CDR3 extends over 12 amino acids. Germline loops: CDR1 SNHLY, CDR2 FYNNEI. The DNA for the CDR3 is TGTGCCAGCAGGCCGGGGGCCGGGGAGCTGTTTTTT. Encoded protein: CASRPGAGELFF.

This chain joins TRBV4-2 and TRBJ2-1, with D hard to call. The V end was cut by 1 base, the J end by 6 bases, with 19 bases between. The CDR3 has 17 residues. Germline CDR1 LGHNA, CDR2 YNFKEQ. This CDR3 is CASSQAEWAGNTNEQFF. As DNA, the CDR3 is TGTGCCAGCAGCCAAGCGGAATGGGCAGGAAATACCAATGAGCAGTTCTTC.

As to this clone: This specimen includes other DNA sequences encoding the same CDR3. The chain links TRBV5-1 to TRBJ2-1; 12 bases align to TRBD2. CDR1 is SGHRS and CDR2 is YFSETQ in the germline V gene. The ends lost 3 bases at V and 2 bases at J; junction bases unmatched: 0. The CDR3 loop spans 15 amino acids. The CDR3 sequence: CASSSSGGAYNEQFF. The CDR3 region has the DNA TGCGCCAGCAGCTCTAGCGGGGGGGCCTACAATGAGCAGTTCTTC.

This chain connects TRBV3-1 (or the pseudogene TRBV3-2) to TRBJ1-4; D perhaps matches TRBD1 (6 bases). Germline V gene sequence: CDR1 LGHDT, CDR2 YNNKEL (reference sequence). The CDR3 length is 18 residues. Trimming removed 0 bases from V and 3 bases from J, with 17 bases in between. The CDR3 nucleotides read TGTGCCAGCAGCCAAGAGGGGTCCCTTGGACAGCCTAATGAAAAACTGTTTTTT. This translates into CASSQEGSLGQPNEKLFF.

V is TRBV18 and J is TRBJ2-1; 12 bases are a match to TRBD2. The trim removed 3 bases at V and 8 bases at J, leaving 11 bases unmatched. From germline, CDR1 is KGHSH and CDR2 LQKENI. This CDR3 contains 17 residues. The CDR3 sequence: CASSPRLAGERAHEQFF. The DNA of the CDR3 is TGTGCCAGCTCACCTCGACTAGCGGGGGAACGTGCGCATGAGCAGTTCTTC.

There are a few counts of this clone. The rearrangement links TRBV4-2 to TRBJ2-7, with TRBD2 matching 9 bases. Germline V CDR1 and CDR2: LGHNA, YNFKEQ. This CDR3 has 16 amino acids. Germline trimming cut 1 base from V and 3 bases from J; bases unmatched to any gene: 7. The CDR3 DNA reads TGTGCCAGCAGCCAAGGAGCCGCGGGGGGGGTCTACGAGCAGTACTTC. Translation: CASSQGAAGGVYEQYF.

This chain uses TRBV19 with TRBJ2-5; D is possibly TRBD1 (6 bases). Germline-derived CDR1 and CDR2 are LNHDA and SQIVND (reference sequence). There are 16 residues in the CDR3. Trimming took 5 bases from V and 0 from J, leaving 16 bases between them. CDR3 in amino acids: CASSARDNWYQETQYF. The CDR3 bases are TGTGCCAGTAGTGCCCGGGACAATTGGTACCAAGAGACCCAGTACTTC.

This sequence joins TRBV18 and TRBJ2-2, with 7 nucleotides matching TRBD1. This CDR3 is 15 amino acids long. CDR1 is KGHSH and CDR2 is LQKENI in the germline V gene. The trim removed 7 bases at V and 1 base at J, leaving 6 bases unmatched. The CDR3 DNA reads TGTGCCAGCTTACGGGGACAGTTGAACACCGGGGAGCTGTTTTTT. Amino acid sequence: CASLRGQLNTGELFF.

The chain has TRBV15 and TRBJ2-6; unclear D gene. CDR3 length equals 15 residues. Germline V gives CDR1 LNHNV, CDR2 YYDKDF (reference sequence). Between the trimmed V and J ends, which lost 6 bases and 0 bases, there was a span of 9 bases. The CDR3 loop is CATRNSLSGANVLTF. CDR3 nucleotide sequence: TGTGCCACCAGGAACAGCCTCTCTGGGGCCAACGTCCTGACTTTC.

The chain recombines TRBV18 with TRBJ1-4, with 10 bases aligning to TRBD1. V dropped 3 bases and J dropped 7; count of bases not matched to a gene: 8. The V gene's germline CDR1 is KGHSH and CDR2 LQKENI. The CDR3 consists of 16 residues. The CDR3 DNA follows: TGTGCCAGCTCACCCCCCCGGGACAGGGGACCTGAAAAACTGTTTTTT. Its translation: CASSPPRDRGPEKLFF.

The chain carries TRBV5-8 and TRBJ2-3; TRBD1 aligns across 10 bases. The CDR3 length is 16 residues. Germline CDR1 and CDR2: SGHTS and YDEGEE. Trimming cost V 4 bases and J 2 bases; bases outside gene matches: 7. CDR3 residues: CASSPDRGPFTDTQYF. CDR3 nucleotides: TGTGCCAGCAGCCCAGACAGGGGGCCATTCACAGATACGCAGTATTTT.

This clone occurred a few times. V gene TRBV12-3 or TRBV12-4 combines with J gene TRBJ2-7; D gene uncertain. The CDR3 spans 12 residues. Trimming took off 3 bases at V and 5 bases at J, with 8 bases between the two ends. The CDR3 nucleotides are TGTGCCAGCAGTTTTCTAAGAAACGAGCAGTACTTC. Translating gives CASSFLRNEQYF.